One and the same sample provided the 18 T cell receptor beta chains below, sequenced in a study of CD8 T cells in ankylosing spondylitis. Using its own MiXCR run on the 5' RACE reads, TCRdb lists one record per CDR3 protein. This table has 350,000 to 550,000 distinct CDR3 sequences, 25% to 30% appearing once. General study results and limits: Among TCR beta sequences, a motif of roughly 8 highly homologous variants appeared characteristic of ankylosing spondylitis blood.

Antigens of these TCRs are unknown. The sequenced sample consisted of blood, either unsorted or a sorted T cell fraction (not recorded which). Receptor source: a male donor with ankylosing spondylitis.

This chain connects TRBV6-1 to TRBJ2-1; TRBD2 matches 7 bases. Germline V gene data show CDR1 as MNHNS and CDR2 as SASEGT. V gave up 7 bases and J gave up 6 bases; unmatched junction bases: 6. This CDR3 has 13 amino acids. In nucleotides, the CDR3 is TGTGCCAGCACCCGACTAGCCAGCAATGAGCAGTTCTTC. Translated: CASTRLASNEQFF.

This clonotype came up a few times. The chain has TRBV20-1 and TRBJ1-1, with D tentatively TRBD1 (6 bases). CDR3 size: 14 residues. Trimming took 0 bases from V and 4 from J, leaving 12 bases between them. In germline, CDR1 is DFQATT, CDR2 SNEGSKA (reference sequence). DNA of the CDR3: TGCAGTGCTAGAGATTTGGGGGCAGGCACTGAAGCTTTCTTT. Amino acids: CSARDLGAGTEAFF.

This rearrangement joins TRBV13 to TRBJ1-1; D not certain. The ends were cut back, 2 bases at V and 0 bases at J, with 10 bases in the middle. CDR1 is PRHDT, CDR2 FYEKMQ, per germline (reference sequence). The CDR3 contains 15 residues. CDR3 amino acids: CASSLTGQLNTEAFF. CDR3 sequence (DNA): TGTGCCAGCAGCTTAACGGGTCAGTTGAACACTGAAGCTTTCTTT. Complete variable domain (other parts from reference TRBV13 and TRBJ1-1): AAGVIQSPRHLIKEKRETATLKCYPIPRHDTVYWYQQGPGQDPQFLISFYEKMQSDKGSIPDRFSAQQFSDYHSELNMSSLELGDSALYFCASSLTGQLNTEAFFGQGTRLTVV.

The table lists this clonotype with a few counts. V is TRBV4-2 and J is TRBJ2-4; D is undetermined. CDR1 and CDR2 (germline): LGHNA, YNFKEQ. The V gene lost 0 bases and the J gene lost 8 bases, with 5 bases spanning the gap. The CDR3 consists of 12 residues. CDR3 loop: CASSQEKDIQYF. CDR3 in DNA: TGTGCCAGCAGCCAAGAGAAAGACATTCAGTACTTC.

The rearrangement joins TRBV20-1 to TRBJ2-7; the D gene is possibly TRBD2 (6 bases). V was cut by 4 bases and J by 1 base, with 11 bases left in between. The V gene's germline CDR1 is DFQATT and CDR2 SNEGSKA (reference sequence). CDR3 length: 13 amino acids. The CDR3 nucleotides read TGCAGTGCTATTGCCGGGACTTCCTACGAGCAGTACTTC. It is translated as CSAIAGTSYEQYF.

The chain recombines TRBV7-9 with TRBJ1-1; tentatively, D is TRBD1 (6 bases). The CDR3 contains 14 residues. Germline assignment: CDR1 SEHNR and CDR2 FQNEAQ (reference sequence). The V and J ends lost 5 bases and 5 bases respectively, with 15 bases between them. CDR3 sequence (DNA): TGTGCCAGCAGCCTTACGGACAGAGGGACTGAAGCTTTCTTT. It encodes CASSLTDRGTEAFF.

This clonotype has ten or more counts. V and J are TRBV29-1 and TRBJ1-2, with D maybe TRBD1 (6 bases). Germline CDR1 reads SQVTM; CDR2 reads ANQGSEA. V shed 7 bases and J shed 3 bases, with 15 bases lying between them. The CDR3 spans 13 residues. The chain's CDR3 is CSAVGGADYGYTF. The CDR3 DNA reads TGCAGCGCTGTCGGGGGGGCGGACTATGGCTACACCTTC.

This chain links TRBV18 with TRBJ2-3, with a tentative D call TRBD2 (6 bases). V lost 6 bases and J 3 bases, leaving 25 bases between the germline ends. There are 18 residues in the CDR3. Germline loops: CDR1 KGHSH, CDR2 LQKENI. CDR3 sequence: CASSPSVRGIGGTDTQYF. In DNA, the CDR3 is TGTGCCAGCTCTCCCTCCGTCCGCGGGATTGGTGGGACAGATACGCAGTATTTT. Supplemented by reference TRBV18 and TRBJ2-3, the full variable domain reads NAGVMQNPRHLVRRRGQEARLRCSPMKGHSHVYWYRQLPEEGLKFMVYLQKENIIDESGMPKERFSAEFPKEGPSILRIQQVVRGDSAAYFCASSPSVRGIGGTDTQYFGPGTRLTVL.

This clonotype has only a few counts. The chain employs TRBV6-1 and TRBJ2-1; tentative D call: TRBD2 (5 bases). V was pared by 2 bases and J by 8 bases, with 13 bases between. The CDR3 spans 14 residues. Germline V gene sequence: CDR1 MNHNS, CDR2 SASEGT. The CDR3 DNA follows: TGTGCCAGCAGTGAAAGTACTAGTTCCGATGAGCAGTTCTTC. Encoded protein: CASSESTSSDEQFF.

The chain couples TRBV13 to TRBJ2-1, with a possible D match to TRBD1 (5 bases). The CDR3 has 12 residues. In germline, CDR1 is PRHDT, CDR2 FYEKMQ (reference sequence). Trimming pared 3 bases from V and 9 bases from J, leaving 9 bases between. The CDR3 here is CASSFRVAEQFF. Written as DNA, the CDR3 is TGTGCCAGCAGCTTCAGGGTCGCTGAGCAGTTCTTC. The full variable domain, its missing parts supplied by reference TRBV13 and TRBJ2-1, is AAGVIQSPRHLIKEKRETATLKCYPIPRHDTVYWYQQGPGQDPQFLISFYEKMQSDKGSIPDRFSAQQFSDYHSELNMSSLELGDSALYFCASSFRVAEQFFGPGTRLTVL.

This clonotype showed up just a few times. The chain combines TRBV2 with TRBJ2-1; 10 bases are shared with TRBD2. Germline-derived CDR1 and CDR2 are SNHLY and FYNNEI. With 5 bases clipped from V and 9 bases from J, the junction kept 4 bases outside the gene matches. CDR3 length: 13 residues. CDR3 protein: CASSSGRATEQFF. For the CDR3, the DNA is TGTGCCAGCAGTAGCGGGAGGGCCACTGAGCAGTTCTTC.

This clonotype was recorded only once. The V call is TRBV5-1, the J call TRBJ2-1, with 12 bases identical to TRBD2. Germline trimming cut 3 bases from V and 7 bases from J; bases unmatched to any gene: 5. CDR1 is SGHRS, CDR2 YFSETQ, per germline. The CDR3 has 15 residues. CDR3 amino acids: CASSSLAGGENEQFF. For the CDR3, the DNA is TGCGCCAGCAGCTCACTAGCGGGAGGAGAGAATGAGCAGTTCTTC. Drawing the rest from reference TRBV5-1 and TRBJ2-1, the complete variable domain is KAGVTQTPRYLIKTRGQQVTLSCSPISGHRSVSWYQQTPGQGLQFLFEYFSETQRNKGNFPGRFSGRQFSNSRSEMNVSTLELGDSALYLCASSSLAGGENEQFFGPGTRLTVL.

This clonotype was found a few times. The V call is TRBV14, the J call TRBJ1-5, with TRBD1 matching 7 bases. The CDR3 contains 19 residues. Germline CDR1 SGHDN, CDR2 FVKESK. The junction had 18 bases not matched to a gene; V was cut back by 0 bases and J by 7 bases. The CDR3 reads CASSQDRVWYLGGRQPQHF. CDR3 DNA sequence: TGTGCCAGCAGCCAAGATCGTGTCTGGTATTTAGGGGGCAGGCAGCCCCAGCATTTT.

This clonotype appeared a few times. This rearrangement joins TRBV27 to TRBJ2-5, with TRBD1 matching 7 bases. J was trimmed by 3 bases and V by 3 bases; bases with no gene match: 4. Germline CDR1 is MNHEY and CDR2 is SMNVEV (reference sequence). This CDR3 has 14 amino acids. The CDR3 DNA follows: TGTGCCAGCAGTTTTAGACAGGGAAAAGAGACCCAGTACTTC. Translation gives CASSFRQGKETQYF.

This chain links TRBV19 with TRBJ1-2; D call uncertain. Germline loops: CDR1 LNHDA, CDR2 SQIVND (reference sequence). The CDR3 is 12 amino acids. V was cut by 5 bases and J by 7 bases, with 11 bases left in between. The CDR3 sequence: CASSFSAGGYTF. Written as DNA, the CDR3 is TGTGCCAGTAGTTTTTCGGCAGGTGGCTACACCTTC.

CDR3: CASSQPGQGIKETQYF. The CDR3 bases are TGTGCCAGCAGCCAACCGGGACAGGGGATTAAAGAGACCCAGTACTTC. The chain joins TRBV14 to TRBJ2-5, with 10 bases that match TRBD1. The CDR3 sequence is 16 residues long. Trimming cost V 2 bases and J 3 bases; bases outside gene matches: 6. Looked up from germline, CDR1 is SGHDN and CDR2 is FVKESK. Complete variable domain (other parts from reference TRBV14 and TRBJ2-5): EAGVTQFPSHSVIEKGQTVTLRCDPISGHDNLYWYRRVMGKEIKFLLHFVKESKQDESGMPNNRFLAERTGGTYSTLKVQPAELEDSGVYFCASSQPGQGIKETQYFGPGTRLLVL.

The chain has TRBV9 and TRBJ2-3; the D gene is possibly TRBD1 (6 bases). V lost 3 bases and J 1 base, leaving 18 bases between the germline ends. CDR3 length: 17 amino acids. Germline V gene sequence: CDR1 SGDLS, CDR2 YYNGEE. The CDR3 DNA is TGTGCCAGCAGCGGACACAGGGACGTACGGGGCACAGATACGCAGTATTTT. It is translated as CASSGHRDVRGTDTQYF.

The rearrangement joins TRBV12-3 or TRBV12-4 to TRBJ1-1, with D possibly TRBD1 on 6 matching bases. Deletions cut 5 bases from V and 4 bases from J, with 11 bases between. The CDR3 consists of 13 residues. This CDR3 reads CASSPRGSTEAFF. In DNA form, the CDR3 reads TGTGCCAGCAGTCCCAGGGGTTCCACTGAAGCTTTCTTT.